Below are 21 T cell receptor beta chains sequenced from a single sample in a study of T cells after yellow fever vaccination. TCRdb processed the 5' RACE reads anew with MiXCR; each CDR3 protein has one entry. The data contain about 340,000 distinct CDR3 sequences, around 13% of them singletons. Sequences were derived from CD4+ T cells sorted from PBMCs, sampled 15 days after the yellow fever booster vaccination. The receptors were sampled from a man aged 18 to 29 who received the YFV17D yellow fever vaccine.

The V and J genes are TRBV18 and TRBJ2-2; the match to TRBD1 covers 7 bases. The germline gives CDR1 KGHSH, CDR2 LQKENI. The CDR3 spans 15 residues. Trimming removed 8 bases from V and 1 base from J; junction bases left unmatched: 7. The CDR3 is CASLRQGRNTGELFF. DNA for the CDR3: TGTGCCAGCCTCCGACAGGGAAGGAACACCGGGGAGCTGTTTTTT.

The chain couples TRBV18 to TRBJ1-5; D gene uncertain. Germline values: CDR1 KGHSH, CDR2 LQKENI. This CDR3 has 13 residues. V lost 3 bases and J 8 bases, leaving 11 bases between the germline ends. This CDR3 is CASSPRPGEPQHF. Here the CDR3 DNA reads TGTGCCAGCTCACCTCGTCCCGGGGAGCCCCAGCATTTT. The full variable domain, in which reference TRBV18 and TRBJ1-5 provide the parts outside the CDR3, is NAGVMQNPRHLVRRRGQEARLRCSPMKGHSHVYWYRQLPEEGLKFMVYLQKENIIDESGMPKERFSAEFPKEGPSILRIQQVVRGDSAAYFCASSPRPGEPQHFGDGTRLSIL.

The chain couples TRBV18 to TRBJ1-2; the D gene is possibly TRBD1 (5 bases). V lost 1 base to trimming and J lost 4 bases, with 13 bases between them. The CDR3 contains 15 residues. Germline V gives CDR1 KGHSH, CDR2 LQKENI. The CDR3 nucleotides read TGTGCCAGCTCACCACAAGGGACGGATCTCTATGGCTACACCTTC. Its translation: CASSPQGTDLYGYTF.

This chain joins TRBV7-2 and TRBJ2-1; D possibly corresponds to TRBD2 (6 bases). Germline CDR1 SGHTA, CDR2 FQGNSA. V shed 5 bases and J shed 0 bases, with 17 bases lying between them. This CDR3 is built from 17 residues. The CDR3 loop is CASSPRGGGNSYNEQFF. CDR3 nucleotide sequence: TGTGCCAGCAGCCCCCGTGGGGGAGGCAACTCCTACAATGAGCAGTTCTTC.

The gene calls are TRBV24-1 and TRBJ1-5; D remains ambiguous. Germline V CDR1 and CDR2: KGHDR, SFDVKD. Deletions cut 3 bases from V and 7 bases from J, with 12 bases between. This CDR3 is built from 14 residues. CDR3 in amino acids: CATSDPGGEQPQHF. The DNA of the CDR3 is TGTGCCACCAGTGATCCGGGTGGCGAGCAGCCCCAGCATTTT.

J is TRBJ1-2 and V is TRBV6-5; D is uncertain. From germline, CDR1 is MNHEY and CDR2 SVGAGI. V gave up 6 bases and J gave up 0 bases, with 11 bases separating them. There are 14 residues in the CDR3. The CDR3 loop reads CASSARKANYGYTF. The CDR3 nucleotides are TGTGCCAGCAGCGCGAGGAAAGCTAACTATGGCTACACCTTC.

This clonotype has a handful of counts. The gene calls are TRBV5-5 and TRBJ2-4; D ambiguous. In germline, CDR1 is SGHKS, CDR2 YYEKEE (reference sequence). Trimming cost V 4 bases and J 11 bases, with 16 bases left between them. This CDR3 spans 13 amino acids. In DNA, the CDR3 is TGTGCCAGCAGCCGCGCGTCCCACCCCCTTCAGTACTTC. The encoded protein is CASSRASHPLQYF.

This clonotype was seen a handful of times. V gene TRBV5-1 combines with J gene TRBJ2-1; TRBD2 agrees at 8 bases. The CDR3 contains 17 residues. V was pared by 0 bases and J by 4 bases, with 9 bases of the junction left unmatched. CDR1 SGHRS and CDR2 YFSETQ come from the germline V gene. This CDR3 is CASSLARTSGVYNEQFF. The CDR3 nucleotides are TGCGCCAGCAGCTTGGCGCGAACTAGCGGAGTTTACAATGAGCAGTTCTTC.

A few counts support this clonotype. The rearrangement uses TRBV24-1 and TRBJ2-5; a possible D gene is TRBD2 (5 bases). Trimming shortened V by 5 bases and J by 1 base, and 7 bases separated the two germline ends. Germline V gene lookup returns CDR1 KGHDR and CDR2 SFDVKD. This CDR3 is built from 13 residues. The CDR3 nucleotides read TGTGCCACCAGTGGAGGACTCCAAGAGACCCAGTACTTC. It is translated as CATSGGLQETQYF.

The sample holds a few counts of this clonotype. The chain combines TRBV7-2 with TRBJ2-4, with 11 positions matching TRBD1. This CDR3 is 17 amino acids long. Trimming cost V 3 bases and J 9 bases; bases outside gene matches: 13. Germline V CDR1 and CDR2: SGHTA, FQGNSA. CDR3 amino acids: CASSFFPGQGVEGIQYF. CDR3 nucleotide sequence: TGTGCCAGCAGCTTCTTCCCGGGACAGGGGGTGGAGGGCATTCAGTACTTC.

This clonotype was observed a few times. The rearrangement joins TRBV4-3 to TRBJ2-1, with 9 bases matching TRBD1. V shed 3 bases, J shed 7 bases, and the junction held 4 bases outside the gene matches. The CDR3 length is 14 residues. The V gene's germline CDR1 is LGHNA and CDR2 YSLEER. In DNA, the CDR3 is TGCGCCAGCAGCCACGGGACAGGGAGGAATGAGCAGTTCTTC. Translated, it gives CASSHGTGRNEQFF.

The V gene is TRBV12-3 or TRBV12-4, the J gene TRBJ1-5; D is possibly TRBD1 (5 bases). Between the trimmed V and J ends, which lost 3 bases and 4 bases, there was a span of 13 bases. The CDR3 has 15 residues. The CDR3 region has the DNA TGTGCCAGCAGTTTGTTTCAGGGCCGGAATCAGCCCCAGCATTTT. Its translation: CASSLFQGRNQPQHF.

The chain joins TRBV7-9 to TRBJ2-6; D gene ambiguous. The CDR3 is made up of 17 amino acids. The V gene's germline CDR1 is SEHNR and CDR2 FQNEAQ (reference sequence). V was cut by 3 bases and J by 0 bases, with 12 bases left in between. The CDR3: CASSLTAGASGANVLTF. The CDR3 DNA sequence: TGTGCCAGCAGCTTGACGGCAGGCGCCTCTGGGGCCAACGTCCTGACTTTC.

This clonotype was found a few times. This chain joins TRBV9 and TRBJ2-3, with D tentatively TRBD1 (6 bases). Germline V gives CDR1 SGDLS, CDR2 YYNGEE. The CDR3 length is 17 residues. Trimming left V 0 bases short and J 1 base short, with 15 bases between. CDR3 region: CASSVEGHPLRTDTQYF. CDR3 bases: TGTGCCAGCAGCGTAGAGGGACACCCTTTACGCACAGATACGCAGTATTTT. Filled out from reference TRBV9 and TRBJ2-3, the complete variable domain reads DSGVTQTPKHLITATGQRVTLRCSPRSGDLSVYWYQQSLDQGLQFLIQYYNGEERAKGNILERFSAQQFPDLHSELNLSSLELGDSALYFCASSVEGHPLRTDTQYFGPGTRLTVL.

This clonotype showed up just a few times. This sequence joins TRBV7-2 and TRBJ2-7, with D possibly being TRBD2 (6 bases). The CDR3 runs to 13 residues. The V end was cut by 5 bases, the J end by 3 bases, with 11 bases between. The germline V gene has CDR1 SGHTA and CDR2 FQGNSA. The CDR3 loop is CASSNSGNYEQYV. In nucleotides, the CDR3 is TGTGCCAGCAGCAATAGCGGTAACTACGAGCAGTACGTC.

This clonotype was seen many times. This chain joins TRBV15 and TRBJ1-5; 7 bases map to TRBD1. There are 15 residues in the CDR3. Germline lookup yields CDR1 LNHNV and CDR2 YYDKDF (reference sequence). V lost 0 bases and J lost 3; bases outside the gene matches: 2. The CDR3 DNA follows: TGTGCCACCAGCAGAGAGACAGGGATCAATCAGCCCCAGCATTTT. Translated: CATSRETGINQPQHF.

This chain joins TRBV7-9 and TRBJ2-3, with D uncertain. The CDR3 spans 15 residues. The germline CDR1 and CDR2 sequences are SEHNR and FQNEAQ (reference sequence). Trimming shortened V by 5 bases and J by 0 bases, and 12 bases separated the two germline ends. CDR3 sequence: CASSPDGPSTDTQYF. The CDR3, as DNA: TGTGCCAGCAGCCCGGACGGGCCTAGCACAGATACGCAGTATTTT.

The chain uses TRBV19 and TRBJ2-1, with D perhaps assigned TRBD1 or TRBD2 (5 bases each). This CDR3 spans 15 amino acids. The V and J ends lost 3 bases and 0 bases respectively, with 9 bases between them. CDR1 is LNHDA, CDR2 SQIVND, per germline (reference sequence). This chain's CDR3 is CASSIPGSSYNEQFF. In DNA form, the CDR3 reads TGTGCCAGTAGTATCCCAGGGAGCTCCTACAATGAGCAGTTCTTC.

V gene TRBV12-3 or TRBV12-4 combines with J gene TRBJ1-5; TRBD1 is a possible D gene (5 bases). This CDR3 region has 24 residues. The V end lost 3 bases, the J end lost 6 bases, and 42 bases lay between the germline ends. The CDR3 sequence is CASSFRQGYPPRMGRPDAGQPQHF. The CDR3 DNA is TGTGCCAGCAGTTTCAGGCAGGGTTATCCCCCACGAATGGGGCGGCCCGACGCAGGTCAGCCCCAGCATTTT.

This clonotype was seen more than once but under ten times. This chain connects TRBV27 to TRBJ2-1; 9 bases fit TRBD1. Per the germline V gene, CDR1 is MNHEY and CDR2 is SMNVEV (reference sequence). Trimming took 8 bases from V and 3 from J; bases not matched to a gene: 5. The CDR3 runs 14 residues. The CDR3 loop is CASGATGGYNEQFF. CDR3 nucleotide sequence: TGTGCCAGCGGGGCGACAGGGGGCTACAATGAGCAGTTCTTC.

Here the CDR3 reads CASSYGTGVNTEAFF. CDR3 DNA sequence: TGTGCCAGCAGTTACGGGACAGGAGTGAACACTGAAGCTTTCTTT. The rearrangement joins TRBV6-2 or TRBV6-3 to TRBJ1-1; 8 nucleotides align to TRBD1. Germline loops: CDR1 MNHEY, CDR2 SVGEGT. V shed 2 bases and J 0 bases; nucleotides not matched to a gene: 2. The CDR3 runs 15 residues.